These 11 T cell receptor beta chains were all obtained from the same sample, sequenced in a study of cytomegalovirus exposure and HLA in healthy donors. TCRdb's copy holds only in-frame clones and misses some; the assay was immunoSEQ multiplex PCR. This repertoire shows over 200,000 clones, around 88% found once; its top ten account for over 2.5%. Input material: PBMCs. These receptors were obtained from a woman under 30 in good health and CMV-seronegative.

This clone occurred once. The chain is built from TRBV29-1 and TRBJ2-7; 10 nucleotides align to TRBD1. Per the germline V gene, CDR1 is SQVTM and CDR2 is ANQGSEA. This CDR3 is built from 14 residues. With V trimmed by 3 bases and J by 3 bases, 5 bases remained unmatched. The CDR3 sequence is CSVEGRDRGYEQYF. CDR3 coding DNA: TGCAGCGTTGAGGGCCGGGACAGGGGCTACGAGCAGTACTTC.

The V and J genes are TRBV15 and TRBJ2-5; D uncertain. This CDR3 region has 12 residues. Per the germline V gene, CDR1 is LNHNV and CDR2 is YYDKDF (reference sequence). V dropped 3 bases and J dropped 1 base, with 3 bases sitting between them. The CDR3 reads CATSSRQETQYF. The CDR3 DNA reads as TGTGCCACCAGCAGTCGCCAAGAGACCCAGTACTTC.

The rearrangement links TRBV27 to TRBJ2-7; TRBD2 agrees at 8 bases. The CDR3 loop spans 14 amino acids. The trim removed 4 bases at V and 3 bases at J, leaving 5 bases unmatched. The germline V gene has CDR1 MNHEY and CDR2 SMNVEV (reference sequence). This chain's CDR3 is CASSSREGSYEQYF. CDR3 nucleotide sequence: TGTGCCAGCAGTTCTCGGGAGGGCAGCTACGAGCAGTACTTC.

The chain carries TRBV2 and TRBJ1-2, with no clear D. Germline CDR1 reads SNHLY; CDR2 reads FYNNEI. V was trimmed by 1 base and J by 6 bases, leaving 9 bases between them. The CDR3 runs to 13 residues. In DNA, the CDR3 is TGTGCCAGCAGTGAAGAGTTGGCAAATGGCTACACCTTC. Protein sequence: CASSEELANGYTF. Combining the CDR3 with reference TRBV2 and TRBJ1-2 gives the whole variable domain EPEVTQTPSHQVTQMGQEVILRCVPISNHLYFYWYRQILGQKVEFLVSFYNNEISEKSEIFDDQFSVERPDGSNFTLKIRSTKLEDSAMYFCASSEELANGYTFGSGTRLTVV.

The V gene is TRBV27, the J gene TRBJ2-7; 11 bases agree with TRBD1. The CDR3 is made up of 14 amino acids. The J segment lost 5 bases and the V segment lost 2 bases, leaving 2 bases of the junction unmatched. Germline V lookup: CDR1 MNHEY, CDR2 SMNVEV (reference sequence). CDR3 in amino acids: CASSLRTGGHEQYF. CDR3 sequence (DNA): TGTGCCAGCAGTTTACGGACAGGGGGCCACGAGCAGTACTTC.

This clone was counted between two and nine times. The chain has TRBV28 and TRBJ2-7, with 8 bases lining up with TRBD2. This CDR3 is 17 amino acids long. Germline CDR1 and CDR2: MDHEN and SYDVKM. V lost 4 bases, J lost 4 bases, and 15 bases stayed unmatched. Written as DNA, the CDR3 is TGTGCCAGCAGTTCGCCCGGGGGGGGCAAAAGAGAATACGAGCAGTACTTC. Translated: CASSSPGGGKREYEQYF.

V is TRBV19 and J is TRBJ2-7; the D is unclear. V was pared by 3 bases and J by 2 bases, with 11 bases between. Germline CDR1 reads LNHDA; CDR2 reads SQIVND (reference sequence). The CDR3 is made up of 14 amino acids. CDR3 sequence: CASSIYENPYEQYF. DNA of the CDR3: TGTGCCAGTAGTATCTATGAGAACCCCTACGAGCAGTACTTC.

This chain connects TRBV27 to TRBJ2-1; D gene ambiguous. CDR1 and CDR2 from the germline V gene are MNHEY and SMNVEV (reference sequence). V dropped 7 bases and J dropped 10 bases, with 11 bases sitting between them. The CDR3 runs to 11 residues. Here the CDR3 reads CASTIGEEQFF. The CDR3 DNA is TGTGCCAGCACCATTGGAGAGGAGCAGTTCTTC.

This clone was counted a few times. V is TRBV11-1 and J is TRBJ2-1; the D gene is possibly TRBD2 (6 bases). Looked up from germline, CDR1 is SGHAT and CDR2 is FQDESV (reference sequence). The CDR3 consists of 10 residues. V shed 7 bases and J shed 9 bases, with 7 bases lying between them. The CDR3 loop is CASKEGEQFF. DNA of the CDR3: TGTGCCAGCAAGGAGGGTGAGCAGTTCTTC.

This clone was observed once. The rearrangement uses TRBV7-9 and TRBJ1-1; D remains unclear. V dropped 5 bases and J dropped 1 base, with 8 bases sitting between them. Germline V gene data show CDR1 as SEHNR and CDR2 as FQNEAQ (reference sequence). CDR3 length: 13 residues. The CDR3 spells CASSGEGNTEAFF. The CDR3, as DNA: TGTGCCAGCAGCGGTGAGGGGAACACTGAAGCTTTCTTT. The full variable domain, completed using reference TRBV7-9 and TRBJ1-1, is DTGVSQNPRHKITKRGQNVTFRCDPISEHNRLYWYRQTLGQGPEFLTYFQNEAQLEKSRLLSDRFSAERPKGSFSTLEIQRTEQGDSAMYLCASSGEGNTEAFFGQGTRLTVV.

The rearrangement uses TRBV7-9 and TRBJ2-2, with D possibly TRBD1 on 5 matching bases. CDR1 and CDR2 (germline): SEHNR, FQNEAQ (reference sequence). The length of the CDR3 is 15 residues. V lost 3 bases, J lost 5 bases, and 13 bases lay in between. CDR3 protein: CASSFKGARTGELFF. Written as DNA, the CDR3 is TGTGCCAGCAGCTTCAAAGGGGCTCGGACCGGGGAGCTGTTTTTT.